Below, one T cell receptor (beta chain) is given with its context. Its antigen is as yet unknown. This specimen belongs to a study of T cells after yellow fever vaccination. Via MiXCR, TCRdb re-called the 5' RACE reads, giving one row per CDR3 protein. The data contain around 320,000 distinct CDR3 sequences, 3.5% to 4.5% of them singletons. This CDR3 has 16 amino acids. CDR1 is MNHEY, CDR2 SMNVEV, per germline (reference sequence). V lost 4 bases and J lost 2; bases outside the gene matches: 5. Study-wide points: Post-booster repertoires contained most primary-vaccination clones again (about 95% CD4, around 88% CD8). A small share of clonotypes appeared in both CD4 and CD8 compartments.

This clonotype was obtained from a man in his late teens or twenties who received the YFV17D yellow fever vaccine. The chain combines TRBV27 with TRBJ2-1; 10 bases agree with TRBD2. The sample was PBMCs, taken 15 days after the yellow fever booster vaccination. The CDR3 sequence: CASSYPSGGAYNEQFF. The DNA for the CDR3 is TGTGCCAGCAGTTATCCTAGCGGGGGAGCCTACAATGAGCAGTTCTTC.